The clone carrying this T cell receptor beta chain was seen only once. The data belong to a study of blood T cell repertoires in COVID-19. The wider study: The study drew acute and convalescent COVID-19 samples from the United States, Italy and Spain. In each case, the material was cDNA or gDNA derived from T cells, B-cell-depleted T cells, or PBMCs.

TCRdb keeps only in-frame clones here, not all; method: immunoSEQ multiplex PCR. This table has approximately 230,000 clones, 70% to 90% appearing once. The germline gives CDR1 KGHSH, CDR2 LQKENI. The J segment lost 3 bases and the V segment lost 4 bases, leaving 1 base of the junction unmatched. The CDR3 sequence is 15 residues long. The chain couples TRBV18 to TRBJ2-1; 12 positions agree with TRBD2. The sequence came from a man between 18 and 35 years old with active or convalescent COVID-19. The sequenced sample consisted of peripheral blood. CDR3 bases: TGTGCCAGCTCACGGACTAGCGGGGACTACAATGAGCAGTTCTTC. Its translation: CASSRTSGDYNEQFF.